Below, 22 T cell receptor beta chains from the same sample are listed, as sequenced in a study of blood T cell repertoires in COVID-19. TCRdb's table, derived via immunoSEQ multiplex PCR, lists solely in-frame clones and lacks some. Of 55,000 to 75,000 clones in the sample, 86% are singletons; the top ten hold 3% to 3.5%. Sequencing used peripheral blood. The source of these receptors is a man aged 45-65 years with active COVID-19.

The rearrangement joins TRBV19 to TRBJ1-1; maybe TRBD1 (5 bases). V gave up 3 bases and J gave up 4 bases, with 18 bases separating them. The germline CDR1 and CDR2 sequences are LNHDA and SQIVND (reference sequence). The CDR3 spans 16 residues. CDR3 loop: CASSIGVGGGGTEAFF. The DNA for the CDR3 is TGTGCCAGTAGTATTGGAGTCGGGGGTGGCGGCACTGAAGCTTTCTTT. The variable domain in full, completed from reference TRBV19 and TRBJ1-1, reads DGGITQSPKYLFRKEGQNVTLSCEQNLNHDAMYWYRQDPGQGLRLIYYSQIVNDFQKGDIAEGYSVSREKKESFPLTVTSAQKNPTAFYLCASSIGVGGGGTEAFFGQGTRLTVV.

The J gene is TRBJ2-1, the V gene TRBV24-1, with D unclear. Germline CDR1 KGHDR, CDR2 SFDVKD. The germline V and J ends were trimmed by 4 bases and 9 bases, with 9 bases remaining between them. CDR3 length equals 12 residues. DNA of the CDR3: TGTGCCACCAGTGAGGAAGGAGTTGAGCAGTTCTTC. Translating it yields CATSEEGVEQFF.

This chain links TRBV5-5 with TRBJ2-1, with D possibly TRBD2 on 6 matching bases. The CDR3 contains 15 residues. The V and J ends lost 3 bases and 4 bases respectively, with 14 bases between them. Germline assignment: CDR1 SGHKS and CDR2 YYEKEE (reference sequence). CDR3 residues: CASSSRLGGYNEQFF. As DNA, the CDR3 is TGTGCCAGCAGCTCGCGACTAGGAGGGTACAATGAGCAGTTCTTC.

A single count supports this clone. The CDR3 loop reads CASTKGTGRGNEQFF. The CDR3 DNA sequence: TGTGCCAGCACAAAGGGGACAGGCAGGGGCAATGAGCAGTTCTTC. J is TRBJ2-1 and V is TRBV27; 8 bases line up with TRBD1. The trim removed 7 bases at V and 6 bases at J, leaving 11 bases unmatched. Looked up from germline, CDR1 is MNHEY and CDR2 is SMNVEV (reference sequence). The CDR3 extends over 15 amino acids.

This rearrangement joins TRBV6-6 to TRBJ2-3, with TRBD2 matching over 9 bases. This CDR3 comprises 14 residues. J was trimmed by 1 base and V by 6 bases; bases with no gene match: 2. The germline CDR1 and CDR2 sequences are MNHNY and SVGAGI (reference sequence). The CDR3 DNA is TGTGCCAGCAGGGGGACTAGCCGCACAGATACGCAGTATTTT. It specifies CASRGTSRTDTQYF.

The chain recombines TRBV3-1 (or the pseudogene TRBV3-2) with TRBJ2-7, with 7 bases matching TRBD1. Germline V lookup: CDR1 LGHDT, CDR2 YNNKEL (reference sequence). CDR3 length: 15 residues. Germline trimming cut 6 bases from V and 9 bases from J; bases unmatched to any gene: 17. The CDR3 reads CASSPQGGGLGWQYF. CDR3 bases: TGTGCCAGCAGTCCCCAAGGGGGCGGGTTAGGGTGGCAGTACTTC.

This rearrangement joins TRBV29-1 to TRBJ2-3; 11 nucleotides agree with TRBD2. The J segment lost 4 bases and the V segment lost 6 bases, leaving 6 bases of the junction unmatched. The CDR3 spans 14 residues. Germline assignment: CDR1 SQVTM and CDR2 ANQGSEA. CDR3 bases: TGCAGCGTGGCGTTTAGCGGGGGGGCAGATACGCAGTATTTT. Translation: CSVAFSGGADTQYF.

This sequence joins TRBV6-5 and TRBJ2-1; 13 nucleotides align to TRBD2. CDR3 length equals 16 residues. The germline V gene has CDR1 MNHEY and CDR2 SVGAGI. The V segment lost 2 bases and the J segment 10 bases; nucleotides outside the gene matches: 8. CDR3 protein: CASSYEGRTSGSEQFF. CDR3 DNA sequence: TGTGCCAGCAGTTACGAAGGTCGGACTAGCGGGAGCGAGCAGTTCTTC.

This clone appeared once. The chain employs TRBV5-1 and TRBJ1-2; 10 nucleotides align to TRBD1. Germline values: CDR1 SGHRS, CDR2 YFSETQ. CDR3 length: 14 amino acids. Trimming cost V 4 bases and J 6 bases; bases outside gene matches: 6. The CDR3 spells CASSILTGGNGYTF. DNA for the CDR3: TGCGCCAGCAGCATCCTGACAGGGGGCAATGGCTACACCTTC.

The V call is TRBV6-2 or TRBV6-3, the J call TRBJ2-7; 7 bases are a match to TRBD2. Germline V lookup: CDR1 MNHEY, CDR2 SVGEGT. The CDR3 covers 15 residues. J lost 6 bases, V lost 2 bases, and 10 bases had no gene match. As DNA, the CDR3 is TGTGCCAGCAGTTACGCCCGGGACTACCCTCCCGAGCAGTACTTC. Amino acid sequence: CASSYARDYPPEQYF.

The chain carries TRBV6-2 or TRBV6-3 and TRBJ1-5; 8 nucleotides agree with TRBD1. Unmatched junction bases numbered 4, after V lost 3 bases and J lost 6 bases. The CDR3 has 14 amino acids. Germline V CDR1 and CDR2: MNHEY, SVGEGT. The CDR3 DNA follows: TGTGCCAGCAGTTATCAGACAGGGGTTCAGCCCCAGCATTTT. As protein: CASSYQTGVQPQHF.

The chain couples TRBV30 to TRBJ2-7; 7 bases are shared with TRBD1. J was trimmed by 1 base and V by 4 bases; bases with no gene match: 4. Germline values: CDR1 GTSNPN, CDR2 SVGIG (reference sequence). The CDR3 is 13 residues long. CDR3 amino acids: CAWTGTASYEQYF. CDR3 nucleotide sequence: TGTGCCTGGACCGGGACAGCTTCCTACGAGCAGTACTTC.

The chain uses TRBV11-2 and TRBJ2-7, with 8 bases that match TRBD2. The CDR3 spans 15 residues. Unmatched junction bases numbered 9, after V lost 5 bases and J lost 3 bases. Germline V gene lookup returns CDR1 SGHAT and CDR2 FQNNGV. In DNA form, the CDR3 reads TGTGCCAGCAGCCCCCCTTCGGGAGGGATCTACGAGCAGTACTTC. Amino acid sequence: CASSPPSGGIYEQYF. The complete variable domain, with remaining parts taken from reference TRBV11-2 and TRBJ2-7, reads EAGVAQSPRYKIIEKRQSVAFWCNPISGHATLYWYQQILGQGPKLLIQFQNNGVVDDSQLPKDRFSAERLKGVDSTLKIQPAKLEDSAVYLCASSPPSGGIYEQYFGPGTRLTVT.

The rearrangement links TRBV24-1 to TRBJ2-5, with D perhaps TRBD1 (6 bases). V was shortened by 7 bases and J by 2 bases, with 10 bases between the two germline ends. The CDR3 runs to 13 residues. Germline V CDR1 and CDR2: KGHDR, SFDVKD. CDR3 amino acids: CATRQGFQETQYF. The CDR3 region has the DNA TGTGCCACCAGACAGGGATTTCAAGAGACCCAGTACTTC.

V and J are TRBV7-9 and TRBJ2-7; D may be TRBD2 (6 bases). V was trimmed by 1 base and J by 5 bases, leaving 12 bases between them. CDR3 length: 14 amino acids. Per germline, CDR1 SEHNR and CDR2 FQNEAQ (reference sequence). In DNA form, the CDR3 reads TGTGCCAGCAGCTTAGAAGGGAGGAGAAACGAGCAGTACTTC. It translates to CASSLEGRRNEQYF.

The chain's CDR3 is CASHEGHRNEKLFF. The CDR3 bases are TGTGCCAGTCACGAGGGACACCGTAATGAAAAACTGTTTTTT. The chain has TRBV19 and TRBJ1-4; D possibly corresponds to TRBD1 (6 bases). With 8 bases removed from V and 4 bases from J, the gap between germline ends came to 14 bases. Germline V gives CDR1 LNHDA, CDR2 SQIVND (reference sequence). This CDR3 is built from 14 residues. The full variable domain, with the rest looked up from reference TRBV19 and TRBJ1-4, is DGGITQSPKYLFRKEGQNVTLSCEQNLNHDAMYWYRQDPGQGLRLIYYSQIVNDFQKGDIAEGYSVSREKKESFPLTVTSAQKNPTAFYLCASHEGHRNEKLFFGSGTQLSVL.

This chain joins TRBV5-1 and TRBJ1-2; TRBD1 matches at 10 bases. The CDR3 covers 15 residues. The germline V gene has CDR1 SGHRS and CDR2 YFSETQ. V dropped 0 bases and J dropped 6; count of bases not matched to a gene: 5. CDR3 nucleotide sequence: TGCGCCAGCAGCTTGGCCGGGACAGGGGTTGATGGCTACACCTTC. Translated: CASSLAGTGVDGYTF.

This clone has only a few counts. The V call is TRBV5-6, the J call TRBJ1-2; D unclear. Trimming stripped 1 base from V and 8 bases from J, with 12 bases between. CDR1 SGHDT and CDR2 YYEEEE come from the germline V gene. The CDR3 consists of 13 residues. CDR3 sequence reads: CASSLIRAGGYTF. DNA of the CDR3: TGTGCCAGCAGCTTGATTAGGGCGGGCGGCTACACCTTC.

The J gene is TRBJ2-2, the V gene TRBV29-1; 9 bases align to TRBD2. The ends lost 3 bases at V and 3 bases at J; junction bases unmatched: 8. The CDR3 spans 16 residues. Germline V gene data show CDR1 as SQVTM and CDR2 as ANQGSEA. The CDR3 region is CSVDGRLAGHTGELFF. CDR3 sequence (DNA): TGCAGCGTTGATGGTCGTCTAGCGGGGCACACCGGGGAGCTGTTTTTT.

The rearrangement links TRBV7-8 to TRBJ2-7; TRBD2 matches 7 bases. The CDR3 is 15 residues long. Germline-derived CDR1 and CDR2 are SGHVS and FQNEAQ. Germline trimming cut 2 bases from V and 2 bases from J; bases unmatched to any gene: 6. The CDR3 bases are TGTGCCAGCAGCTTATCGGGGAGGGCTGCCTACGAGCAGTACTTC. Protein: CASSLSGRAAYEQYF.

This clone was detected only once. This sequence joins TRBV5-4 and TRBJ2-7; TRBD2 aligns across 14 bases. Per the germline V gene, CDR1 is SGHNT and CDR2 is YYREEE (reference sequence). The CDR3 runs to 15 residues. V shed 5 bases, J shed 6 bases, and the junction held 7 bases outside the gene matches. In nucleotides, the CDR3 is TGTGCCAGCAGTCTGGGACTAGCGGGAGAGGTCGAGCAGTACTTC. As protein: CASSLGLAGEVEQYF.

The count of this clone is one. The V call is TRBV3-1 (or the pseudogene TRBV3-2), the J call TRBJ2-7; 11 nucleotides agree with TRBD1. The CDR3 sequence is 17 residues long. With V trimmed by 1 base and J by 2 bases, 7 bases remained unmatched. Germline assignment: CDR1 LGHDT and CDR2 YNNKEL (reference sequence). The CDR3 sequence: CASSQGTGGPSPYEQYF. The CDR3 DNA reads as TGTGCCAGCAGCCAAGGGACAGGGGGCCCATCCCCCTACGAGCAGTACTTC.